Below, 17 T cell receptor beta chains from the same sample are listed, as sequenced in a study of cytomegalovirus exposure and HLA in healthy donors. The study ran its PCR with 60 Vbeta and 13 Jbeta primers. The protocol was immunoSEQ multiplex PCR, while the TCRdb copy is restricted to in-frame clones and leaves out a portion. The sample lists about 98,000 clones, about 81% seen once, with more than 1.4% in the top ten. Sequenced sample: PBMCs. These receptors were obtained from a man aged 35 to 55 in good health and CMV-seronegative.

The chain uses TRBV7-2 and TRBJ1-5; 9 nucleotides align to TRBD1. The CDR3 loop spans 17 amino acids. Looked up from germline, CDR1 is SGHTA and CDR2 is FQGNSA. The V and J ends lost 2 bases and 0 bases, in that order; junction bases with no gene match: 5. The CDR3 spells CASSLNRGLFSNQPQHF. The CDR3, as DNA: TGTGCCAGCAGCTTAAACAGGGGGCTTTTTAGCAATCAGCCCCAGCATTTT.

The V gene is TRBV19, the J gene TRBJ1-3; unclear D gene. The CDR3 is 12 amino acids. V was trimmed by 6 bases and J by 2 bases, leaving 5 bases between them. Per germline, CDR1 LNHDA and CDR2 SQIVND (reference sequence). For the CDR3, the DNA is TGTGCCAGTAGACAGACTGGAAACACCATATATTTT. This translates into CASRQTGNTIYF.

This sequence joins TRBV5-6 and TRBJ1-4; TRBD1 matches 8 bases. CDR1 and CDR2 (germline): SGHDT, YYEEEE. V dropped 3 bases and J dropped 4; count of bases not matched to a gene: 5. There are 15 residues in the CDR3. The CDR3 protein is CASSSADRGNEKLFF. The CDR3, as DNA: TGTGCCAGCAGCTCCGCAGACAGGGGTAATGAAAAACTGTTTTTT.

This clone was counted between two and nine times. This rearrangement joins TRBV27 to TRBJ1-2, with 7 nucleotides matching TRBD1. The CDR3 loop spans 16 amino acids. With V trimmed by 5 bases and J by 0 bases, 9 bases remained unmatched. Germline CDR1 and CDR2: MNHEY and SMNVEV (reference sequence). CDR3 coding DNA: TGTGCCAGCAGTACGAGCAGGGGGTATTCTAACTATGGCTACACCTTC. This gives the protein CASSTSRGYSNYGYTF.

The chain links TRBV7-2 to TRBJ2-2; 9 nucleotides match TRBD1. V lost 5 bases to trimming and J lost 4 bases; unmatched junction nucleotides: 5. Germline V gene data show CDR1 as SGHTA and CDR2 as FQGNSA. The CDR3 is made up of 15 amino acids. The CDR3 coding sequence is TGTGCCAGCAGCCTAAACAGGGGGCGCACCGGGGAGCTGTTTTTT. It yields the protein CASSLNRGRTGELFF.

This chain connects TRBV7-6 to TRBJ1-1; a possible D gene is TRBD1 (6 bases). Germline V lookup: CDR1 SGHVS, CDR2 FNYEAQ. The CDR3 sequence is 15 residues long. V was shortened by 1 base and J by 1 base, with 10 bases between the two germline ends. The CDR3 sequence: CASSLVGAGNTEAFF. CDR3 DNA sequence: TGTGCCAGCAGCTTAGTGGGGGCTGGGAACACTGAAGCTTTCTTT.

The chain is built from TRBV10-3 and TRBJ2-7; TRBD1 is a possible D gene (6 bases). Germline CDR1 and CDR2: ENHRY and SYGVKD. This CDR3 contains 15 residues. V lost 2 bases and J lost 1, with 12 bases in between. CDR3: CAISEPGQSSYEQYF. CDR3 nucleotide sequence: TGTGCCATCAGTGAGCCGGGACAATCGTCCTACGAGCAGTACTTC.

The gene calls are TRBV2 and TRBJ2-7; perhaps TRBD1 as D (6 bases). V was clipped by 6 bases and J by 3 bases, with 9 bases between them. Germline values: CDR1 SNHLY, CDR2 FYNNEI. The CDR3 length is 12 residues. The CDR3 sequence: CASRQQGYEQYF. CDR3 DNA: TGTGCCAGCAGGCAACAGGGCTACGAGCAGTACTTC.

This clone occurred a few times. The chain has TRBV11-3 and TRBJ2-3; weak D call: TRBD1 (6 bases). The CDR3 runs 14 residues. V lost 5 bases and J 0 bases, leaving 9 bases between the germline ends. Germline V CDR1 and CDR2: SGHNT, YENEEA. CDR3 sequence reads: CASSRTASTDTQYF. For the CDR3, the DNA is TGTGCCAGCAGCCGGACAGCTAGCACAGATACGCAGTATTTT.

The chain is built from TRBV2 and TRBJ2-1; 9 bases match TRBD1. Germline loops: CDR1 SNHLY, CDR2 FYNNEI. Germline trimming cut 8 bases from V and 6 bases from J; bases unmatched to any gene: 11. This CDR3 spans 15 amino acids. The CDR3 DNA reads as TGTGCCAGCCGAACGAATCGGGACAGGGTCAATGAGCAGTTCTTC. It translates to CASRTNRDRVNEQFF.

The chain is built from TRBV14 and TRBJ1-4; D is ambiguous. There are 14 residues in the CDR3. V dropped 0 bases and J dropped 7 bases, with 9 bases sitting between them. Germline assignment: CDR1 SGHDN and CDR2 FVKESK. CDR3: CASSQDRTREKLFF. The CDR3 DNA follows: TGTGCCAGCAGCCAAGATAGAACCCGTGAAAAACTGTTTTTT.

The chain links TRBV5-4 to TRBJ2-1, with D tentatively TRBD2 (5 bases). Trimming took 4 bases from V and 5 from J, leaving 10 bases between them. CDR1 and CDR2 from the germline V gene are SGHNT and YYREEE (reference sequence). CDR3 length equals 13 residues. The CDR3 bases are TGTGCCAGCAGCACCCCGAGGGACAATGAGCAGTTCTTC. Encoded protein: CASSTPRDNEQFF.

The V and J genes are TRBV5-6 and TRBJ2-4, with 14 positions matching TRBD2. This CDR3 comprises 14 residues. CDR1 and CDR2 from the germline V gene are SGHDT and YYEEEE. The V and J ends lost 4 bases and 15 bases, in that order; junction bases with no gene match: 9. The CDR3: CASSVRLAGGSWYF. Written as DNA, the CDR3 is TGTGCCAGCAGCGTCCGACTAGCGGGGGGGTCCTGGTACTTC.

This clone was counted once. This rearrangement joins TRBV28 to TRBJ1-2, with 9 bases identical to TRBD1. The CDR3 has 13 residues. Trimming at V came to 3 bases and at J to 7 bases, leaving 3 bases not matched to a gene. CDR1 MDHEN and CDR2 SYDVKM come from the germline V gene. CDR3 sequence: CASSLGTGRGYTF. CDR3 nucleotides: TGTGCCAGCAGTTTGGGGACAGGGCGTGGCTACACCTTC.

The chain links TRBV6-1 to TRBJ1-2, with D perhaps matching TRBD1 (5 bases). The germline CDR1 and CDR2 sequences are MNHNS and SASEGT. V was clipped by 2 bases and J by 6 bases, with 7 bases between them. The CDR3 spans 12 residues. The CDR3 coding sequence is TGTGCCAGCAGTGAATCAGGGAATGGCTACACCTTC. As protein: CASSESGNGYTF.

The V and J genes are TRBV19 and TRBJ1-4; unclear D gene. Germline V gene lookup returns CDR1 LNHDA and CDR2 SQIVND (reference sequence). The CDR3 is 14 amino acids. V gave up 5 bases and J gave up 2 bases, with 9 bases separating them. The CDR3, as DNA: TGTGCCAGTAGTCGCTTAGCGACTAATGAAAAACTGTTTTTT. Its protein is CASSRLATNEKLFF.

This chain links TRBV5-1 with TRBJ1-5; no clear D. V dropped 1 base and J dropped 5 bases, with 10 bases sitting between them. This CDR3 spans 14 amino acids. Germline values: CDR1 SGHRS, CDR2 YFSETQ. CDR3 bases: TGCGCCAGCAGCTTGAGGTCAGGTGATCAGCCCCAGCATTTT. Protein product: CASSLRSGDQPQHF.